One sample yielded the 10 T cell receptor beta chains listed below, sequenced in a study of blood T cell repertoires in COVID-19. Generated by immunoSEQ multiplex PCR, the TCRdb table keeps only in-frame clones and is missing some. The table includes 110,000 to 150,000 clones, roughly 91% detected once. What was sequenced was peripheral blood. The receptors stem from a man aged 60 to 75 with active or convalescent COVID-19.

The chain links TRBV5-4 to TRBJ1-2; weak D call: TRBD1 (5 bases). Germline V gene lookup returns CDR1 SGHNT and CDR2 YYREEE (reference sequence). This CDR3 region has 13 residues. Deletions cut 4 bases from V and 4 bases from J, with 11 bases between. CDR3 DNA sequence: TGTGCCAGCAGCCCCAGCGGGGGCTATGGCTACACCTTC. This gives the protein CASSPSGGYGYTF.

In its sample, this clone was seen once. The CDR3 is CASSFSLGLAGARRDTQYF. CDR3 DNA: TGTGCCAGCAGTTTCTCGCTGGGACTAGCGGGAGCCCGGAGGGATACGCAGTATTTT. This rearrangement joins TRBV6-2 or TRBV6-3 to TRBJ2-3; TRBD2 matches 14 bases. Unmatched junction bases numbered 15, after V lost 4 bases and J lost 6 bases. The V gene's germline CDR1 is MNHEY and CDR2 SVGEGT. This CDR3 comprises 19 residues.

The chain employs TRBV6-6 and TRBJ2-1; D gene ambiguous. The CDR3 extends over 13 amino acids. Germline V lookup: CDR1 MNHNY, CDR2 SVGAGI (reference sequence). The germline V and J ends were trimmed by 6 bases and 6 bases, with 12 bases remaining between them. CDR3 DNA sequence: TGTGCCAGCAGCTCCCCCTTCGTCAATGAGCAGTTCTTC. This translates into CASSSPFVNEQFF.

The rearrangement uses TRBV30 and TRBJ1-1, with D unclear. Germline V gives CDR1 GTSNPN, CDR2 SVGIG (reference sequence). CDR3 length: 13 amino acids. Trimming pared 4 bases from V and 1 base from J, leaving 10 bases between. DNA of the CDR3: TGTGCCTGGAAGCCTCAGGCGAACACTGAAGCTTTCTTT. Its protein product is CAWKPQANTEAFF. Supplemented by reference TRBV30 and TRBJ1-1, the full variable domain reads SQTIHQWPATLVQPVGSPLSLECTVEGTSNPNLYWYRQAAGRGLQLLFYSVGIGQISSEVPQNLSASRPQDRQFILSSKKLLLSDSGFYLCAWKPQANTEAFFGQGTRLTVV.

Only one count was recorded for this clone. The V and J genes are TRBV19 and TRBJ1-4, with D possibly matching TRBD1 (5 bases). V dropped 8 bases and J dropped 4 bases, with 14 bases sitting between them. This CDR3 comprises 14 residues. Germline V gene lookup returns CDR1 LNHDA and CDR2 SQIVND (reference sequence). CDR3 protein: CASGTGGGNEKLFF. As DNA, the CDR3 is TGTGCCAGTGGAACGGGGGGAGGTAATGAAAAACTGTTTTTT.

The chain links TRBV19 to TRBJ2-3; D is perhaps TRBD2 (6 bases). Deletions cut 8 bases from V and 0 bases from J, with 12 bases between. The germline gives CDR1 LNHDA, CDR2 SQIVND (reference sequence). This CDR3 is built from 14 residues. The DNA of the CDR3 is TGTGCCAGTGCCGCAGGGACTAGCACAGATACGCAGTATTTT. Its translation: CASAAGTSTDTQYF.

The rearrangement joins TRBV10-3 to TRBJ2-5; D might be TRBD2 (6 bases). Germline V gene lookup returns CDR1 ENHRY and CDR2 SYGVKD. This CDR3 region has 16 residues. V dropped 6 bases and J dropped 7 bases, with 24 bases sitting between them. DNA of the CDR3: TGTGCCATCAGGGAGGACACGGAGGGTTTTGTCGGGACCCAGTACTTC. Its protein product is CAIREDTEGFVGTQYF.

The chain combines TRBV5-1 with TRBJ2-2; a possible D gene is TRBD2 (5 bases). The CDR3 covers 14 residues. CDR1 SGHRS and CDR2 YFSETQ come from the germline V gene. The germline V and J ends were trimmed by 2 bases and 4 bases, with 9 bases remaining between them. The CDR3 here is CASSLERVTGELFF. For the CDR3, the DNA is TGCGCCAGCAGCTTAGAGAGGGTCACCGGGGAGCTGTTTTTT.

CDR3 bases: TGTGCCACCAGTGACCACCGAGCAGGGGTTATCAGGGAGCTGTTTTTT. Its translation is CATSDHRAGVIRELFF. The V and J genes are TRBV24-1 and TRBJ2-2; D is perhaps TRBD1 (6 bases). Deletions cut 4 bases from V and 9 bases from J, with 20 bases between. The CDR3 covers 16 residues. The germline CDR1 and CDR2 sequences are KGHDR and SFDVKD.

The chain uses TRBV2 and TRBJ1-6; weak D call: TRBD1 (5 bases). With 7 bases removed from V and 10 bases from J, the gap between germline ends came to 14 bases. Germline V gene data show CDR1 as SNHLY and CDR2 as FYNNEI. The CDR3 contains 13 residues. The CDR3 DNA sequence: TGTGCCAGCACCGGGACTATCGGATCACCCCTCCACTTT. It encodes CASTGTIGSPLHF.